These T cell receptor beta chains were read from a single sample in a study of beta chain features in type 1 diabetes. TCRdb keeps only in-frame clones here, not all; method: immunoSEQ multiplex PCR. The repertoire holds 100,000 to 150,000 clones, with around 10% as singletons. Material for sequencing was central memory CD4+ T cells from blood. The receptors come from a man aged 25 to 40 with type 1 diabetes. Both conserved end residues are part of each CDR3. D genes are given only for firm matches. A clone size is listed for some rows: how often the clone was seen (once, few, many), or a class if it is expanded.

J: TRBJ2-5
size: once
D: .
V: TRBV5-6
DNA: TGTGCCAGCAGCCACTACATGGATACGCGAGGGGGAGAGACCCAGTACTTC
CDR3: CASSHYMDTRGGETQYF

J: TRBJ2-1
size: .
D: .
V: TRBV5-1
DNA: TGCGCCAGCAGCGATGGAGGGGGCGGTGAGCAGTTCTTC
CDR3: CASSDGGGGEQFF

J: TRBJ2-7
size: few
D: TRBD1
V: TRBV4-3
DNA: TGCGCCAGCAGCCCCCAACCGGGACAGGGGGCGACCGAGCAGTACTTC
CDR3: CASSPQPGQGATEQYF

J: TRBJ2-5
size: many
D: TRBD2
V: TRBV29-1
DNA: TGCAGCGCTAGGACTAGCGGGGGTGAGACCCAGTACTTC
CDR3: CSARTSGGETQYF

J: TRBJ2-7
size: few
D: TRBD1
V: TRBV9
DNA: TGTGCCAGCAGCGTTGGGACAGGGACCTACGAGCAGTACTTC
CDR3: CASSVGTGTYEQYF

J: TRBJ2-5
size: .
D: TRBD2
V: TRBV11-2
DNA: TGTGCCAGCAGCGTAGGACTAGCGCAAGAGACCCAGTACTTC
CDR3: CASSVGLAQETQYF

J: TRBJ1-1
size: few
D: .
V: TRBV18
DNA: TGTGCCAGCTCACCGGGGGGGGACACTGAAGCTTTCTTT
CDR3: CASSPGGDTEAFF

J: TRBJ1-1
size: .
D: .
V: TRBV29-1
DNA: TGCAGCGTTCATGGAGGCGGCACTGAAGCTTTCTTT
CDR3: CSVHGGGTEAFF

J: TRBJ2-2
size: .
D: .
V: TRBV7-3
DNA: TGTGCCAGCAGCCCCATTAGTGGCACCGGGGAGCTGTTTTTT
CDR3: CASSPISGTGELFF

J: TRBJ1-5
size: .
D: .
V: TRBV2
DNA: TGTGCCAGCAGTGGAGTGAGGAATCAGCCCCAGCATTTT
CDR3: CASSGVRNQPQHF

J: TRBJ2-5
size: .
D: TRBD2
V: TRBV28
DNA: TGTGCCAGCAGTTTACCCGGGAGGGTAGAGACCCAGTACTTC
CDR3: CASSLPGRVETQYF

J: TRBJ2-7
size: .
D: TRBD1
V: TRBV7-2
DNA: TGTGCCAGCAGCACGGACAGGGGACCCCACGAGCAGTACTTC
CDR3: CASSTDRGPHEQYF

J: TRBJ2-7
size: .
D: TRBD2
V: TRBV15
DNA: TGTGCCACCAGATGGCAGGGAGGGTCCGAGCAGTACTTC
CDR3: CATRWQGGSEQYF

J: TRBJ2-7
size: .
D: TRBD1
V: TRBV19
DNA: TGTGCCAGTAGTACCCGACAGGGGGTGTACGAGCAGTACTTC
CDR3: CASSTRQGVYEQYF

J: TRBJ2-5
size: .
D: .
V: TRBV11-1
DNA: TGTGCCAGCAGCTTCCAGACGACTCAAGAGACCCAGTACTTC
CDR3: CASSFQTTQETQYF

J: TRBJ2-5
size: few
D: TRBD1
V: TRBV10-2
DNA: TGCGCCAGCAGTGAGCCGGACAGGGTGAGGGAGACCCAGTACTTC
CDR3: CASSEPDRVRETQYF

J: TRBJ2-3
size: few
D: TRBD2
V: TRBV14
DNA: TGTGCCAGCAGACATGCGGGGGTTAGCACAGATACGCAGTATTTT
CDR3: CASRHAGVSTDTQYF

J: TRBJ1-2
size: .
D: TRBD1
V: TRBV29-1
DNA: TGCAGCGCTGGGGGACAGGTTAACTATGGCTACACCTTC
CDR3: CSAGGQVNYGYTF

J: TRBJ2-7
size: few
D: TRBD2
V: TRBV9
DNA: TGTGCCAGCAGCCCGCGGACTAGCGGGGCCGCCTACGAGCAGTACTTC
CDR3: CASSPRTSGAAYEQYF

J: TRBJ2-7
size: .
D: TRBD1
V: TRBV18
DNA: TGTGCCAGCTCACCGGGACAGGGCACCTACGAGCAGTACTTC
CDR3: CASSPGQGTYEQYF

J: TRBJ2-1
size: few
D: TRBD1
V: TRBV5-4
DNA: TGTGCCAGCAGCAGACCGGGACAGGGAGGCAATGAGCAGTTCTTC
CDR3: CASSRPGQGGNEQFF

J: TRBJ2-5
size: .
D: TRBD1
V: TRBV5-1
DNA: TGCGCCAGCAGCTTGGTACCGAGGGGGCGGATTGGGACCCAGTACTTC
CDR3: CASSLVPRGRIGTQYF

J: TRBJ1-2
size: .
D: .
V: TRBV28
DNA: TGTGCCAGCAGTCCCCGGCGAGGTTTTTATGGCTACACCTTC
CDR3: CASSPRRGFYGYTF

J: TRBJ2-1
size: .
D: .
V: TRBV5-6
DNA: TGTGCCAGCAGCTTGAGGGGGTCCAACAATGAGCAGTTCTTC
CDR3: CASSLRGSNNEQFF

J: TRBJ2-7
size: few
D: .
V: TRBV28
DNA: TGTGCCAGCAGCAAAGGACAGTACGAGCAGTACTTC
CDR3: CASSKGQYEQYF

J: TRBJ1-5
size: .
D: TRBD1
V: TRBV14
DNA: TGTGCCAGCAGCCCTGGACAGGATGGACAGCCCCAGCATTTT
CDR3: CASSPGQDGQPQHF